In this sample, the clone carrying this T cell receptor (beta chain) turned up many times. The antigen remains unidentified. Amplified TCR beta CDR3 regions derived from RNA transcripts. When the TCR CDR3 underwent first-round RT-PCR, the HTBI primer set was used. MiXCR, applied by TCRdb to the multiplex PCR reads, yields one record per CDR3 protein. The table has 700,000 to 950,000 distinct CDR3 sequences, about a third seen once. The sample is drawn from a study of T cells in Graves' hyperthyroidism and ophthalmopathy. General study findings and limits: Among thyroid clonotypes expanded above 0.001, most also appeared in blood.

CDR1 is SEHNR, CDR2 FQNEAQ, per germline (reference sequence). V lost 5 bases and J 0 bases, leaving 2 bases between the germline ends. The CDR3 loop spans 12 amino acids. Clinical symptoms, serum thyroxine and TRAb, thyroid ultrasound and orbital computed tomography together formed the diagnostic basis. The source of this sequence is a woman aged 35 to 49 with Graves' hyperthyroidism. The chain combines TRBV7-9 with TRBJ1-5; D is ambiguous. Sequencing was done on a sample of blood. CDR3 sequence: CASSRSNQPQHF. The DNA for the CDR3 is TGTGCCAGCAGCCGTAGCAATCAGCCCCAGCATTTT.